These T cell receptor beta chains were read from a single sample in a study of shared clonotypes between healthy human individuals. Assay: immunoSEQ multiplex PCR; the TCRdb copy retains only in-frame clones and omits some. The table lists millions of clones, 85% to 95% of them singletons. The specimen sequenced was naive CD4+ T cells sorted from blood. These receptor sequences come from a man younger than 35 in good health. Both conserved end residues are part of each CDR3. D genes are given only for firm matches. Size is stated for part of the rows, as once, few or many counts, or as a class when the clone is expanded.

v_gene	abundance	j_gene	d_gene	CDR3nt	CDR3aa
TRBV10-1	once	TRBJ2-7	TRBD1	TGCGCCAGCAGTGGAGGACAGGGGGTGGACGAGCAGTACTTC	CASSGGQGVDEQYF
TRBV5-1	-	TRBJ2-7	TRBD2	TGCGCCAGCAGCGTCCCTAGCGGGTCCTACGAGCAGTACTTC	CASSVPSGSYEQYF
TRBV9	-	TRBJ2-7	TRBD1	TGTGCCAGCAGCGCAGACGCCGGACAGGGCTACGAGCAGTACTTC	CASSADAGQGYEQYF
TRBV27	-	TRBJ1-4	TRBD1	TGTGCCAGCAGTTTAAGGGGACAGGGAGAAAAACTGTTTTTT	CASSLRGQGEKLFF
TRBV4-2	-	TRBJ2-1	TRBD1	TGTGCCAGCAGCCAAGATCTAAAGACAGGGATAATCGATGAGCAGTTCTTC	CASSQDLKTGIIDEQFF
TRBV28	-	TRBJ2-2	-	TGTGCCAGCAGTTTTTCACTCCCTGGACCCGGGGAGCTGTTTTTT	CASSFSLPGPGELFF
TRBV29-1	-	TRBJ2-7	-	TGCAGCGTTGCCGACGGGTCCTACGAGCAGTACTTC	CSVADGSYEQYF
TRBV19	-	TRBJ1-2	-	TGTGCCAGTAGTATAGAAGTACGGGGTTCCTATGGCTACACCTTC	CASSIEVRGSYGYTF
TRBV4-3	-	TRBJ2-7	-	TGCGCCAGCAGCCGGGACTCCCTGTCCTACGAGCAGTACTTC	CASSRDSLSYEQYF
TRBV29-1	-	TRBJ2-3	-	TGCAGCGTTGATTTCACAGGCACAGATACGCAGTATTTT	CSVDFTGTDTQYF
TRBV18	-	TRBJ1-2	-	TGTGCCAGCTCACCACCGGATAGGGGCGGCTACACCTTC	CASSPPDRGGYTF
TRBV7-2	-	TRBJ2-4	-	TGTGCCAGCAGCCCTCGACAGGAAACCAAAAACATTCAGTACTTC	CASSPRQETKNIQYF
TRBV5-1	-	TRBJ2-5	TRBD1	TGCGCCAGCAGCTGGGACAGGGGCCAAGAGACCCAGTACTTC	CASSWDRGQETQYF
TRBV28	-	TRBJ2-1	-	TGTGCCAGCAGCCTTCTAGCGAGGATGGAGCAGTTCTTC	CASSLLARMEQFF
TRBV6-6	-	TRBJ1-4	-	TGTGCCAGCACCGCCCTAGGAGAAAAACTGTTTTTT	CASTALGEKLFF
TRBV9	-	TRBJ2-7	-	TGTGCCAGCAGCGTAGCTACAGGGCCTAACTACGAGCAGTACTTC	CASSVATGPNYEQYF
TRBV7-9	-	TRBJ2-3	-	TGTGCCAGCAGCCTAGGGGAGGTAGATACGCAGTATTTT	CASSLGEVDTQYF
TRBV5-1	-	TRBJ1-1	-	TGCGCCAGCAGCTTCGAGATGAACACTGAAGCTTTCTTT	CASSFEMNTEAFF
TRBV11-2	once	TRBJ1-5	-	TGTGCCAGCAGCTCACAGGAGGGTAATCAGCCCCAGCATTTT	CASSSQEGNQPQHF
TRBV30	-	TRBJ1-2	TRBD1	TGTGCCTGGAAAGACAGGGGGATGAACTATGGCTACACCTTC	CAWKDRGMNYGYTF
TRBV4-2	once	TRBJ2-7	TRBD2	TGTGCCAGCAGCCCTCGACTAGCGGACCCCTACGAGCAGTACTTC	CASSPRLADPYEQYF
TRBV7-3	-	TRBJ2-5	-	TGTGCCAGCAGCTTCAACGGAGGTGCGGAGACCCAGTACTTC	CASSFNGGAETQYF
TRBV5-6	-	TRBJ2-7	-	TGTGCCAGCAGCTTGGCCGACAGATCTACGAAGCAGTACTTC	CASSLADRSTKQYF
TRBV29-1	once	TRBJ2-7	-	TGCAGCGTTGAATCCGGCGTCGGTTTTTCCTACGAGCAGTACTTC	CSVESGVGFSYEQYF
TRBV18	-	TRBJ2-5	-	TGTGCCAGCTCACCGAGTAGGCGCGAGGAGACCCAGTACTTC	CASSPSRREETQYF
TRBV30	-	TRBJ1-5	TRBD1	TGTGCCTGGAGTGTCAAACGGGACAGAACATCGACGAGCAATCAGCCCCAGCATTTT	CAWSVKRDRTSTSNQPQHF
TRBV5-4	-	TRBJ2-5	TRBD2	TGTGCCAGCAGCGGAGCGGGGGGCGGGAAAGAGACCCAGTACTTC	CASSGAGGGKETQYF
TRBV2	-	TRBJ1-2	-	TGTGCCAGCAGGGAACAGAGGGCTGGGAACTATGGCTACACCTTC	CASREQRAGNYGYTF
TRBV28	once	TRBJ1-5	-	TGTGCCAGCAGTCTCGAGGGTCTCAATCAGCCCCAGCATTTT	CASSLEGLNQPQHF
TRBV2	-	TRBJ1-4	-	TGTGCCAGCAGGGGCGACAGCCCGGGACTGTTTTTT	CASRGDSPGLFF
TRBV6-6	-	TRBJ1-6	TRBD1	TGTGCCAGCACCGGACAGGGGAGGGATAATTCACCCCTCCACTTT	CASTGQGRDNSPLHF